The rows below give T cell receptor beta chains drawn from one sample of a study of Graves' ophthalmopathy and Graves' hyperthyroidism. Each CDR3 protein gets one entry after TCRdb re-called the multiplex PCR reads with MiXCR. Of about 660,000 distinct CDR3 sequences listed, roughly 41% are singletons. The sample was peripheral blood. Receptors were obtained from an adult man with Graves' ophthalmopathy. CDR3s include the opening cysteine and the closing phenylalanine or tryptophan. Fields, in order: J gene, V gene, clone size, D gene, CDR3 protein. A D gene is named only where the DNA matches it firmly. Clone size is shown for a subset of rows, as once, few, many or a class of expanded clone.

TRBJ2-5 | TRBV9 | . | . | CASSRPKGSGQETQYF
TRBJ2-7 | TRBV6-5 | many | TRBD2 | CASSYSGIAGSYEQYF
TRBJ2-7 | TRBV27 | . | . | CASSNDRGDYEQYF
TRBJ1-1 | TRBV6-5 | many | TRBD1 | CASSTDRVGAAAFF
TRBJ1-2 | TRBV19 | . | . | CASKSGNNYGYTF
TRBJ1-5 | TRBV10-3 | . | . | CASSLSQDNQPQHF
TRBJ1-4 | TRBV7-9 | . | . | CASSFWEGRLFF
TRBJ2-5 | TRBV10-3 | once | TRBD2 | CAIRGAGGRETQYF
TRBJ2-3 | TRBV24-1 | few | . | CATSDLPTDTQYF
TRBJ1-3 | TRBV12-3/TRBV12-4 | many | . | CASSLESRIGNTIYF